The 18 T cell receptor beta chains listed next were all sequenced from one sample in a study of T cells in Graves' hyperthyroidism and ophthalmopathy. TCR beta CDR3 region amplification was performed from RNA transcripts. HTBI primers were used for first-round RT-PCR of the TCR CDR3. TCRdb analysed the multiplex PCR reads with MiXCR anew, one entry per CDR3 protein. The table lists fewer than 550,000 distinct CDR3 sequences, roughly 24% of them singletons, with around 11% in the top ten. Sequencing was done on a sample of blood. The receptors originated from a woman under 40 with Graves' ophthalmopathy.

The chain couples TRBV19 to TRBJ1-1; 7 bases are a match to TRBD1. Trimming removed 5 bases from V and 1 base from J; junction bases left unmatched: 10. Germline loops: CDR1 LNHDA, CDR2 SQIVND (reference sequence). The CDR3 has 16 residues. DNA for the CDR3: TGTGCCAGTAGTCGCTTGGCAGGGGGATCGAACACTGAAGCTTTCTTT. Encoded protein: CASSRLAGGSNTEAFF. The full variable domain, completed using reference TRBV19 and TRBJ1-1, is DGGITQSPKYLFRKEGQNVTLSCEQNLNHDAMYWYRQDPGQGLRLIYYSQIVNDFQKGDIAEGYSVSREKKESFPLTVTSAQKNPTAFYLCASSRLAGGSNTEAFFGQGTRLTVV.

The chain carries TRBV9 and TRBJ2-7; 7 bases line up with TRBD1. This CDR3 is 15 amino acids long. V dropped 2 bases and J dropped 4; count of bases not matched to a gene: 9. In germline, CDR1 is SGDLS, CDR2 YYNGEE. DNA for the CDR3: TGTGCCAGCAGCGTGGGGACAGCTCTTAATTACGAGCAGTACTTC. Encoded protein: CASSVGTALNYEQYF.

The chain carries TRBV27 and TRBJ1-1; D is possibly TRBD1 (6 bases). The length of the CDR3 is 12 residues. The V end was cut by 7 bases, the J end by 9 bases, with 15 bases between. Germline assignment: CDR1 MNHEY and CDR2 SMNVEV (reference sequence). Here the CDR3 reads CASNGDTGKAFF. DNA of the CDR3: TGTGCCAGCAACGGAGACACAGGGAAAGCTTTCTTT.

This chain links TRBV15 with TRBJ2-7; a weak D match, TRBD1 (5 bases). The V end was cut by 1 base, the J end by 4 bases, with 11 bases between. Germline CDR1 and CDR2: LNHNV and YYDKDF (reference sequence). The length of the CDR3 is 14 residues. The CDR3 spells CATSRVDSRYEQYF. The DNA of the CDR3 is TGTGCCACCAGCAGAGTTGACAGTCGGTACGAGCAGTACTTC.

In its sample, this clonotype was seen many times. V usage is TRBV6-5 and J usage is TRBJ1-2, with 7 bases lining up with TRBD1. The V and J ends lost 6 bases and 3 bases, in that order; junction bases with no gene match: 10. Germline CDR1 is MNHEY and CDR2 is SVGAGI. The CDR3 spans 15 residues. As DNA, the CDR3 is TGTGCCAGCAGGACTCCCAGGGGGACCTACTATGGCTACACCTTC. The encoded protein is CASRTPRGTYYGYTF.

This rearrangement joins TRBV6-1 to TRBJ2-7; 9 positions agree with TRBD1. This CDR3 is 15 amino acids long. Germline CDR1 and CDR2: MNHNS and SASEGT. V gave up 6 bases and J gave up 4 bases; unmatched junction bases: 10. Here the CDR3 reads CASSTPGDRGYEQYF. The CDR3, as DNA: TGTGCCAGCAGCACACCGGGAGACAGGGGGTACGAGCAGTACTTC.

Only a few counts were recorded for this clonotype. The rearrangement uses TRBV2 and TRBJ1-6, with D maybe TRBD1 (5 bases). There are 14 residues in the CDR3. Trimming removed 3 bases at V and 7 bases at J, with 10 bases between. Germline V lookup: CDR1 SNHLY, CDR2 FYNNEI. The CDR3 sequence: CASSDKGWNSPLHF. The DNA of the CDR3 is TGTGCCAGCAGTGATAAGGGGTGGAATTCACCCCTCCACTTT.

This clonotype was recorded at least ten times. This chain joins TRBV11-2 and TRBJ1-1; D unresolved. The germline CDR1 and CDR2 sequences are SGHAT and FQNNGV. The CDR3 length is 12 residues. The ends were cut back, 5 bases at V and 1 base at J, with 5 bases in the middle. This chain's CDR3 is CASSRWNTEAFF. In DNA, the CDR3 is TGTGCCAGCAGCCGGTGGAACACTGAAGCTTTCTTT. Full variable domain (outside the CDR3, taken from reference TRBV11-2 and TRBJ1-1): EAGVAQSPRYKIIEKRQSVAFWCNPISGHATLYWYQQILGQGPKLLIQFQNNGVVDDSQLPKDRFSAERLKGVDSTLKIQPAKLEDSAVYLCASSRWNTEAFFGQGTRLTVV.

This clonotype was picked up many times. The genes are TRBV25-1 and TRBJ2-7; D not certain. Germline V CDR1 and CDR2: MGHDK, SYGVNS. CDR3 size: 13 residues. V shed 1 base and J shed 0 bases, with 4 bases lying between them. The CDR3 region has the DNA TGTGCCAGCAGTGAATTTGACTCCTACGAGCAGTACTTC. Its protein is CASSEFDSYEQYF.

This clonotype was picked up many times. J is TRBJ1-2 and V is TRBV27; a possible D gene is TRBD1 (5 bases). There are 12 residues in the CDR3. Germline V gene data show CDR1 as MNHEY and CDR2 as SMNVEV (reference sequence). Trimming shortened V by 10 bases and J by 8 bases, and 17 bases separated the two germline ends. CDR3 sequence (DNA): TGTGCCATCCTCGACAGTGCTGGGGGCTACACCTTC. Protein sequence: CAILDSAGGYTF.

This clonotype was detected a few times. The V gene is TRBV2, the J gene TRBJ2-5; D unclear. The CDR3 runs 11 residues. Germline V lookup: CDR1 SNHLY, CDR2 FYNNEI. V was pared by 8 bases and J by 6 bases, with 10 bases between. The CDR3 sequence is CASYRLQTQYF. CDR3 nucleotides: TGTGCCAGCTATCGGTTGCAGACCCAGTACTTC. Variable domain in full (rest from reference TRBV2 and TRBJ2-5): EPEVTQTPSHQVTQMGQEVILRCVPISNHLYFYWYRQILGQKVEFLVSFYNNEISEKSEIFDDQFSVERPDGSNFTLKIRSTKLEDSAMYFCASYRLQTQYFGPGTRLLVL.

As concerns this clonotype: A read error is possible here, since a much larger clone lies one base away. This chain joins TRBV20-1 and TRBJ2-2; TRBD2 agrees at 7 bases. The CDR3 length is 16 residues. The germline CDR1 and CDR2 sequences are DFQATT and SNEGSKA (reference sequence). V lost 3 bases and J lost 3; bases outside the gene matches: 10. The CDR3 DNA is TGCAGTGCTAGTCCCTTTCTAGCGGAGGACACCGGGGAGCTGTTTTTT. Protein: CSASPFLAEDTGELFF.

This clonotype was seen at least ten times. This chain joins TRBV6-2 or TRBV6-3 and TRBJ2-7, with D unclear. V was clipped by 4 bases and J by 0 bases, with 16 bases between them. CDR3 length: 16 residues. The germline V gene encodes CDR1 MNHEY and CDR2 SVGEGT. This chain's CDR3 is CASSLWQTASSYEQYF. Written as DNA, the CDR3 is TGTGCCAGCAGTTTATGGCAGACCGCTAGCTCCTACGAGCAGTACTTC.

Ten or more counts support this clonotype. Compared with germline, one end of the junction differs, possibly owing to a read error. The rearrangement uses TRBV20-1 and TRBJ2-4, with a weak D call TRBD2 (6 bases). From germline, CDR1 is DFQATT and CDR2 SNEGSKA (reference sequence). CDR3 size: 15 residues. For the CDR3, the DNA is TGCAGTGCTAGTCGCGGGGACCTAGCCAAAAACATTAAGTACTTC. This codes for CSASRGDLAKNIKYF.

This clonotype appeared a few times. The chain recombines TRBV30 with TRBJ2-7, with D unresolved. The length of the CDR3 is 13 residues. CDR1 and CDR2 from the germline V gene are GTSNPN and SVGIG (reference sequence). The germline V and J ends were trimmed by 4 bases and 0 bases, with 10 bases remaining between them. In nucleotides, the CDR3 is TGTGCCTGGAATCAGATGAGCTCCTACGAGCAGTACTTC. This translates into CAWNQMSSYEQYF.

This clonotype occurred a few times. The chain uses TRBV3-1 and TRBJ2-2; possibly TRBD1 or TRBD2 for D (5 bases each). Germline V gene lookup returns CDR1 LGHDT and CDR2 YNNKEL (reference sequence). V lost 0 bases and J lost 2, with 13 bases in between. CDR3 length: 17 amino acids. CDR3 DNA sequence: TGTGCCAGCAGCCAAGAAGGTTGGGGGTCCAACACCGGGGAGCTGTTTTTT. It yields the protein CASSQEGWGSNTGELFF.

This chain uses TRBV19 with TRBJ1-2; no reliable D call. The CDR3 has 14 amino acids. V was pared by 0 bases and J by 4 bases, with 9 bases between. The germline CDR1 and CDR2 sequences are LNHDA and SQIVND (reference sequence). CDR3 amino acids: CASSIDSFLYGYTF. The CDR3 DNA reads as TGTGCCAGTAGTATAGACAGTTTCCTCTATGGCTACACCTTC.

Ten or more counts support this clonotype. CDR3 loop: CASSRSDRDYGYTF. The CDR3 DNA is TGTGCCAGCAGTCGGAGCGACAGGGACTATGGCTACACCTTC. This chain uses TRBV6-1 with TRBJ1-2, with 7 bases fitting TRBD1. Germline V gene lookup returns CDR1 MNHNS and CDR2 SASEGT. J gave up 3 bases and V 5 bases, and 6 bases lay outside the gene matches. The CDR3 consists of 14 residues.